This section outlines one TCR beta chain sequence together with its context. Each CDR3 protein is one row after TCRdb ran MiXCR on the 5' RACE reads. The sample consists of 300,000 to 400,000 distinct CDR3 sequences, about 10% of them appearing once. The sample belongs to a study of identical twins. This CDR3 is 17 amino acids long. Trimming cost V 3 bases and J 4 bases; bases outside gene matches: 10. Per the germline V gene, CDR1 is MGHDK and CDR2 is SYGVNS. The V call is TRBV25-1, the J call TRBJ2-2, with TRBD1 matching 8 bases. The TCR comes from a woman aged 45-60 years in good health. What was sequenced was naive T cells sorted from blood. In DNA, the CDR3 is TGTGCCAGCAGTGACGTCGGGACAGGCCTAGGCACCGGGGAGCTGTTTTTT. Translation: CASSDVGTGLGTGELFF.